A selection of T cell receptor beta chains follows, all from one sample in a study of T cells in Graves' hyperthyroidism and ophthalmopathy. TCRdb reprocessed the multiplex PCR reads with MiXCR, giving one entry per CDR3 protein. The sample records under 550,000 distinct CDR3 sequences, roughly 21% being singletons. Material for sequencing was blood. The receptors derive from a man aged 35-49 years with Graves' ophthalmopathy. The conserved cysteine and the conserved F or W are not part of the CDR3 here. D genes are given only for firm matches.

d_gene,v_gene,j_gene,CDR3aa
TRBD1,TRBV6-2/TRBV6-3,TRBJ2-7,ASSHPPGQGSAYEQY
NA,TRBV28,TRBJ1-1,ASKVRGSAFEAF
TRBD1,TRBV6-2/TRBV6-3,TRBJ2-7,ASRPGQGAIHEQY
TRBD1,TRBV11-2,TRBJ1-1,ASSVKKGQMNTEAF
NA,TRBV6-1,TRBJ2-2,ASSKTPNTGELF
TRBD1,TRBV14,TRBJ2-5,ASSQGVNRGTETQY
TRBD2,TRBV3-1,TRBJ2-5,ASSPQRGGRQETQY
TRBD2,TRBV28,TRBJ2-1,AGSPGTSGANEQF
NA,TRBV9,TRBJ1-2,ASSGRGLNYGYT
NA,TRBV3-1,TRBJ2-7,ASSPELTAYYEQY
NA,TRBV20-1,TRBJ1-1,SARDRVWGTEAF
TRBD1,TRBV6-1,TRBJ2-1,ASSEVGTGGAYEQF
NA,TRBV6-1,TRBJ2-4,ASSERAGNIQY
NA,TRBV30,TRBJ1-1,AWKSTEITEAF
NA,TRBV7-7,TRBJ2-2,ASSLDIGSAGELF
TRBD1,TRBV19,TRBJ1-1,ASTRTGVLNTEAF
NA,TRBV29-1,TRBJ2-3,SATTSAADTQY
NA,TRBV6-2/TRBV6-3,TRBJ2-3,ASSPVGARDTQY
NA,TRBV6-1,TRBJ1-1,ASSGLAREAF
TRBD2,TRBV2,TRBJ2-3,ATTRGLAGDTDTQY
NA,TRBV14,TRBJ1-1,ASSPRRRREAF
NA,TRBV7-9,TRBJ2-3,ASSYPLSTDTQY
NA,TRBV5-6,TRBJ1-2,ASSLAGEIRGYT
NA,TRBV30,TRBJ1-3,AWSVDRVLNTIY
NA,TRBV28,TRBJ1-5,ASSIGGGPDQPQH
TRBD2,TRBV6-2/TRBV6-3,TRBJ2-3,ASIPLAGGFSSTDTQY
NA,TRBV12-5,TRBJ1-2,ASGLVSGVAIYGYT
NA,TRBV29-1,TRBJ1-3,SVQGPGNTIY
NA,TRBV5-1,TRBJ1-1,ASSLGPTNTEAF
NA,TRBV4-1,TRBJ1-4,ASSQDVLVVEKLF
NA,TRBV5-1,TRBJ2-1,ASSFIAGPHNEQF
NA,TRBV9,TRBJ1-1,ASSVHPTREGGNTEAF
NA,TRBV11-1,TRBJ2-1,ASSRPGVVLNEQF
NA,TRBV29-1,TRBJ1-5,SVTTGYEQPQH
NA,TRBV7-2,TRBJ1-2,ASSLGPANYGYT
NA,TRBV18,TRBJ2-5,ASSPMGPQETQY
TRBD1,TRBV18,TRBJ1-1,ASSFALRGANTEAF
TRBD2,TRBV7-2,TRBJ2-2,ASSPTGGRALNTGELF
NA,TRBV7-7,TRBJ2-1,ASSPGLGNEQF
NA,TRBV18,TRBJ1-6,ASSPLHSLDSPLH
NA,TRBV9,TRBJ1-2,ASSVADVDYGYT
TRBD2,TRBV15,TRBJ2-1,ATSRDPSGGSGQF
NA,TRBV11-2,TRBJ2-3,ASSLYGQAYSTDTQY
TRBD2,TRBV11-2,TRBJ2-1,ASGYPPTGTRPSNEQF
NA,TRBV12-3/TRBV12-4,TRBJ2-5,ASSPPRTGGPLY
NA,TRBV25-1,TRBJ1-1,ASSELGLIGKAF
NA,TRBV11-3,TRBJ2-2,ASSQDRSGELF